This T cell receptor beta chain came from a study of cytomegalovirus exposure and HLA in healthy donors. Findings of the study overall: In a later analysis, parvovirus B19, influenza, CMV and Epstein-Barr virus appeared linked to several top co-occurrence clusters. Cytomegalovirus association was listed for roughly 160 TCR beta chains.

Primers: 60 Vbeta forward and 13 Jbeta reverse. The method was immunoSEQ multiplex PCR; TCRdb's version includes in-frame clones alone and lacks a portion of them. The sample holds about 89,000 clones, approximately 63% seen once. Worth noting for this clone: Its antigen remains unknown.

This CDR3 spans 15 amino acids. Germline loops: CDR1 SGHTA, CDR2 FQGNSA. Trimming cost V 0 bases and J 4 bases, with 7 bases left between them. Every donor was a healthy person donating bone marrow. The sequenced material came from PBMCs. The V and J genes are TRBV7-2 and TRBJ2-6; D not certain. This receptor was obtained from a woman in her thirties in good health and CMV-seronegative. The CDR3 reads CASSLAAPGANVLTF. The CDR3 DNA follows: TGTGCCAGCAGCTTAGCGGCACCGGGGGCCAACGTCCTGACTTTC.